The source of this T cell receptor (beta chain) is a study of shared clonotypes between healthy human individuals. Data came from immunoSEQ multiplex PCR; TCRdb stores just in-frame clones and leaves some out. Of approximately 620,000 clones detected, 97% appear once; the ten largest clones hold approximately 0.057%. This CDR3 has 15 amino acids. The chain couples TRBV21-1 to TRBJ1-2; whether TRBD1, the table's D call, matches the DNA was not checked. TRBV21-1 is marked as a pseudogene. The specimen was naive CD4+ T cells sorted from blood. Stated subset: CD45RA+ positively selected. The clonotype was recovered from a woman in her 30s in good health. In DNA form, the CDR3 reads TGTGCCAGCAGCACTTCAGGGGGCTTTAACTATGGCTACACCTTC. This gives the protein CASSTSGGFNYGYTF.